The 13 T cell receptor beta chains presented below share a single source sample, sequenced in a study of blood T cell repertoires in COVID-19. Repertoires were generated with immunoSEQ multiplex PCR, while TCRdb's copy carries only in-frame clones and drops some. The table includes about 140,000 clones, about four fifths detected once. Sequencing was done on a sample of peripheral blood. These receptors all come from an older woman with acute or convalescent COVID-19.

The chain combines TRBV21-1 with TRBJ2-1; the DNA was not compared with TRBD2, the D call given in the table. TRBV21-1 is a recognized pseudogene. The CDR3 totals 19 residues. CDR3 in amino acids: CASSPKPDTSGLLYNEQFF. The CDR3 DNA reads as TGTGCCAGCAGCCCTAAACCCGACACTAGCGGCCTACTGTACAATGAGCAGTTCTTC.

As DNA, the CDR3 is TGTGCCAGTAGTATAGATGGGACACTGAACACTGAAGCTTTCTTT. Translated: CASSIDGTLNTEAFF. The chain uses TRBV19 and TRBJ1-1, with D possibly matching TRBD1 (6 bases). V was clipped by 0 bases and J by 0 bases, with 8 bases between them. Germline loops: CDR1 LNHDA, CDR2 SQIVND (reference sequence). The CDR3 is 15 residues long.

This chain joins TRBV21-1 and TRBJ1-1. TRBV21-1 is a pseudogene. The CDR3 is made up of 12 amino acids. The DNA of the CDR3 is TGTGCCAGCAGCAGGGAGGGTATTGAAGCTTTCTTT. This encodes CASSREGIEAFF.

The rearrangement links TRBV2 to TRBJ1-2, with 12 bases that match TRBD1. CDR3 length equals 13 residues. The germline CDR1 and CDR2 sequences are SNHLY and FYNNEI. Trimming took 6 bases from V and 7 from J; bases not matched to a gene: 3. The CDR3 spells CASRGQGAVGYTF. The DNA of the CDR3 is TGTGCCAGCAGGGGACAGGGGGCCGTTGGCTACACCTTC.

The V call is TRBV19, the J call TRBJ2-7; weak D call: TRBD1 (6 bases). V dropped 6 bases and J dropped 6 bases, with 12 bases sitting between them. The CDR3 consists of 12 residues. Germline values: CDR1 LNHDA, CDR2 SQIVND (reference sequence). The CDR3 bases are TGTGCCAGTAGCCTCCAGGGGACCGAGCAGTACTTC. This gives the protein CASSLQGTEQYF.

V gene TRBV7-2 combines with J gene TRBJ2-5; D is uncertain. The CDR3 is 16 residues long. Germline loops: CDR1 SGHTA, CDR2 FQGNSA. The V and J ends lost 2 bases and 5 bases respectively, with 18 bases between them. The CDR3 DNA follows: TGTGCCAGCAGCTTAATTGGCGGCACCCGTTGGGAGACCCAGTACTTC. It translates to CASSLIGGTRWETQYF.

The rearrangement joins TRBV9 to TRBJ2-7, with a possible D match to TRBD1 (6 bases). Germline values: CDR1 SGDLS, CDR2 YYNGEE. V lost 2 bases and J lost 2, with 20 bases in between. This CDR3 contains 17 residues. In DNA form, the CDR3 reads TGTGCCAGCAGCGTCTCGCCGCTCCCGACAGGCCCCTACGAGCAGTACTTC. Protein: CASSVSPLPTGPYEQYF. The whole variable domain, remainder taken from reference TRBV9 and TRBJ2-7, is DSGVTQTPKHLITATGQRVTLRCSPRSGDLSVYWYQQSLDQGLQFLIQYYNGEERAKGNILERFSAQQFPDLHSELNLSSLELGDSALYFCASSVSPLPTGPYEQYFGPGTRLTVT.

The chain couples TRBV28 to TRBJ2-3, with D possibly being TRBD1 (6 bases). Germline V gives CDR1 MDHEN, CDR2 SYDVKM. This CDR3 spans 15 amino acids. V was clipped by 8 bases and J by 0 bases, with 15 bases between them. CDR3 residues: CASHRGFSSTDTQYF. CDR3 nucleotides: TGTGCCAGCCATAGGGGGTTCTCTAGCACAGATACGCAGTATTTT.

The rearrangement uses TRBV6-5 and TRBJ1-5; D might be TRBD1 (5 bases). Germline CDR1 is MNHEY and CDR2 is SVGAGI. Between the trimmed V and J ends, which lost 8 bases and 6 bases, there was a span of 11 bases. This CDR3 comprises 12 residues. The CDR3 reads CASRRVGQPQHF. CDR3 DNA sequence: TGTGCCAGCCGCAGGGTGGGTCAGCCCCAGCATTTT.

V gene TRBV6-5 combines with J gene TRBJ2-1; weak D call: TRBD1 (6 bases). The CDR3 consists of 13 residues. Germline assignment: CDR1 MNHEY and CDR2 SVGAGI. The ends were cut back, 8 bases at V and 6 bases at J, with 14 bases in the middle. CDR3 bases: TGTGCCAGCTCAGGGGTAAGGGGCAATGAGCAGTTCTTC. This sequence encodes CASSGVRGNEQFF.

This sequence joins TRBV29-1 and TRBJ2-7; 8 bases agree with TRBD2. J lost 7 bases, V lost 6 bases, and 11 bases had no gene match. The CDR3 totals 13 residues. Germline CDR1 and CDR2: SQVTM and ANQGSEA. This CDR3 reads CSVGRDYLGEQYF. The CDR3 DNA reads TGCAGCGTCGGGAGGGACTATCTGGGTGAGCAGTACTTC.

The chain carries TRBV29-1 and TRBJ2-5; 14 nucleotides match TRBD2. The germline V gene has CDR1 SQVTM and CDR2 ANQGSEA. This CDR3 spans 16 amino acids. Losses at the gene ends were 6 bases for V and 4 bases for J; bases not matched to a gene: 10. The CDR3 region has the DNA TGCAGCGTAACCGGGACTAGCGGGAGTTTAGGAGAGACCCAGTACTTC. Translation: CSVTGTSGSLGETQYF.

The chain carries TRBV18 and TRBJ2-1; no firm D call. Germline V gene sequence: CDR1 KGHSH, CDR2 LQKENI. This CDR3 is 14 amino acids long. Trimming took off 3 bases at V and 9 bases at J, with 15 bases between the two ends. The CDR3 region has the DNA TGTGCCAGCTCACCGGCTGGAGACCCCGGTGAGCAGTTCTTC. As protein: CASSPAGDPGEQFF.